This is a list of T cell receptor beta chains from one sample in a study of liver allograft versus peripheral blood T cells. TCRdb used MiXCR to reprocess the reads, holding one entry per CDR3 protein. This table holds around 3,500 distinct CDR3 sequences, roughly a sixth found once. The source is a human patient who had a liver transplant. Some T cells may be graft donor cells. Each CDR3 is given with its conserved first and last residue. Each record gives: D gene, V gene, J gene, clone size, CDR3 DNA, CDR3 protein. A D gene is named only where the DNA matches it firmly. Where a row states a size, it is once, few, many or the class of an expanded clone; other rows omit it.

d_call: TRBD1
v_call: TRBV15
j_call: TRBJ1-1
clone_size: medium-sized
cdr3_nt: TGTGCCACCAGCACCGGGACAGTCAACACTGAAGCTTTCTTT
cdr3_aa: CATSTGTVNTEAFF

d_call: .
v_call: TRBV9
j_call: TRBJ1-3
clone_size: .
cdr3_nt: TGTGCCAGCAGCCCTAGGTTAGGCTCTGGAAACACCATATATTTT
cdr3_aa: CASSPRLGSGNTIYF

d_call: .
v_call: TRBV7-2
j_call: TRBJ1-5
clone_size: medium-sized
cdr3_nt: TGTGCCAGCAGCTTAGACCCGACCCCCAATCAGCCCCAGCATTTT
cdr3_aa: CASSLDPTPNQPQHF

d_call: .
v_call: TRBV6-2/TRBV6-3
j_call: TRBJ1-1
clone_size: .
cdr3_nt: TGTGCCAGCAGGGGCTCGACGGGCACTGAAGCTTTCTTT
cdr3_aa: CASRGSTGTEAFF

d_call: TRBD1
v_call: TRBV19
j_call: TRBJ1-1
clone_size: medium-sized
cdr3_nt: TGTGCCAGTAGTAGTATCAACAAGCAGGGGGGCACTGAAGCTTTCTTT
cdr3_aa: CASSSINKQGGTEAFF

d_call: .
v_call: TRBV7-9
j_call: TRBJ1-2
clone_size: medium-sized
cdr3_nt: TGTGCCAGCGGACTAACGGGGACCAACTATGGCTACACCTTC
cdr3_aa: CASGLTGTNYGYTF

d_call: TRBD1
v_call: TRBV6-5
j_call: TRBJ1-6
clone_size: medium-sized
cdr3_nt: TGTGCCAGCAGTTACTCACGGGACAGAAATAATTCACCCCTCCACTTT
cdr3_aa: CASSYSRDRNNSPLHF

d_call: TRBD2
v_call: TRBV20-1
j_call: TRBJ2-3
clone_size: few
cdr3_nt: TGCAGTGCTAGAGATATTAGAGCGGGGGGTGTTACAGATACGCAGTATTTT
cdr3_aa: CSARDIRAGGVTDTQYF

d_call: .
v_call: TRBV6-6
j_call: TRBJ1-1
clone_size: many
cdr3_nt: TGTGCCAGCATCAAGTTTATTAACACTGAAGCTTTCTTT
cdr3_aa: CASIKFINTEAFF

d_call: .
v_call: TRBV5-4
j_call: TRBJ2-3
clone_size: .
cdr3_nt: TGTGCCAGCAGCCTCAGCACAGATACGCAGTATTTT
cdr3_aa: CASSLSTDTQYF

d_call: .
v_call: TRBV20-1
j_call: TRBJ1-5
clone_size: .
cdr3_nt: TGCAGTGCGACTGGGGGTGGTCATAGCAATCAGCCCCAGCATTTT
cdr3_aa: CSATGGGHSNQPQHF

d_call: .
v_call: TRBV5-6
j_call: TRBJ1-1
clone_size: medium-sized
cdr3_nt: TGTGCCAGCAGCCCGGGATGGGGGGCGGACACTGAAGCTTTCTTT
cdr3_aa: CASSPGWGADTEAFF

d_call: TRBD1
v_call: TRBV20-1
j_call: TRBJ2-3
clone_size: .
cdr3_nt: TGCAGTGCTAGGTCACCGGGACAGGGTCGCACAGATACGCAGTATTTT
cdr3_aa: CSARSPGQGRTDTQYF

d_call: .
v_call: TRBV3-1
j_call: TRBJ1-1
clone_size: medium-sized
cdr3_nt: TGTGCCAGCAGCCGGGGTAGGGCGGGGGGCACTGAAGCTTTCTTT
cdr3_aa: CASSRGRAGGTEAFF

d_call: .
v_call: TRBV12-3/TRBV12-4
j_call: TRBJ1-3
clone_size: medium-sized
cdr3_nt: TGTGCCAGCAGTTTAATGGGGTACGGTAACACCATATATTTT
cdr3_aa: CASSLMGYGNTIYF

d_call: .
v_call: TRBV6-2/TRBV6-3
j_call: TRBJ1-4
clone_size: medium-sized
cdr3_nt: TGTGCCAGCAGTTACCTCCATGAAAAACTGTTTTTT
cdr3_aa: CASSYLHEKLFF

d_call: .
v_call: TRBV18
j_call: TRBJ1-5
clone_size: medium-sized
cdr3_nt: TGTGCCAGCTCACGGGAGGGGGATTTAAAACAGCCCCAGCATTTT
cdr3_aa: CASSREGDLKQPQHF

d_call: TRBD1
v_call: TRBV18
j_call: TRBJ1-6
clone_size: large
cdr3_nt: TGTGCCAGCTCACCCGACAGGGGCAATTCACCCCTCCACTTT
cdr3_aa: CASSPDRGNSPLHF

d_call: TRBD2
v_call: TRBV7-2
j_call: TRBJ2-1
clone_size: few
cdr3_nt: TGTGCCAGCAGCTTAGAGGCTAGCGGGAAAACCTACAATGAGCAGTTCTTC
cdr3_aa: CASSLEASGKTYNEQFF

d_call: .
v_call: TRBV7-2
j_call: TRBJ1-6
clone_size: many
cdr3_nt: TGTGCCAGCAGCCCCGGGAGCTCCTATAATTCACCCCTCCACTTT
cdr3_aa: CASSPGSSYNSPLHF

d_call: TRBD1
v_call: TRBV7-2
j_call: TRBJ1-1
clone_size: medium-sized
cdr3_nt: TGTGCCAGCAGCTTAGCCTCAGGGGGAAGGCTGAGGAACACTGAAGCTTTCTTT
cdr3_aa: CASSLASGGRLRNTEAFF

d_call: .
v_call: TRBV27
j_call: TRBJ1-2
clone_size: medium-sized
cdr3_nt: TGTGCCATAGTTCAGGAGGGGAACTATGGCTACACCTTC
cdr3_aa: CAIVQEGNYGYTF

d_call: .
v_call: TRBV5-6
j_call: TRBJ1-2
clone_size: medium-sized
cdr3_nt: TGTGCCAGCGGACACCGGGTATCACGCTATGGCTACACCTTC
cdr3_aa: CASGHRVSRYGYTF

d_call: .
v_call: TRBV11-3
j_call: TRBJ2-1
clone_size: few
cdr3_nt: TGTGCCAGCAGCCATAGCGATGAGCAGTTCTTC
cdr3_aa: CASSHSDEQFF

d_call: .
v_call: TRBV6-1
j_call: TRBJ1-5
clone_size: medium-sized
cdr3_nt: TGTGCCGGGGGAGGGCAGGCTAATCAGCCCCAGCATTTT
cdr3_aa: CAGGGQANQPQHF

d_call: .
v_call: TRBV6-5
j_call: TRBJ1-1
clone_size: medium-sized
cdr3_nt: TGTGCCAGCAGTTACACAAGGGAGGTCTCTGAAGCTTTCTTT
cdr3_aa: CASSYTREVSEAFF

d_call: .
v_call: TRBV14
j_call: TRBJ1-3
clone_size: medium-sized
cdr3_nt: TGTGCCAGCAGCCAAGGCGGGGGGGCAGGTGGAAACACCATATATTTT
cdr3_aa: CASSQGGGAGGNTIYF

d_call: .
v_call: TRBV11-3
j_call: TRBJ2-7
clone_size: .
cdr3_nt: TGTGCCAGCAGCCCGACTAGGACAACCGACGAGCAGTACTTC
cdr3_aa: CASSPTRTTDEQYF

d_call: .
v_call: TRBV30
j_call: TRBJ1-4
clone_size: medium-sized
cdr3_nt: TGTGCCTGCCGCCGGGACACAAATGAAAAACTGTTTTTT
cdr3_aa: CACRRDTNEKLFF

d_call: .
v_call: TRBV20-1
j_call: TRBJ1-1
clone_size: few
cdr3_nt: TGCAGTGCCGAAGACGGCACTGAAGCTTTCTTT
cdr3_aa: CSAEDGTEAFF

d_call: TRBD1
v_call: TRBV6-6
j_call: TRBJ1-5
clone_size: medium-sized
cdr3_nt: TGTGCCAGCAGTTATCGACAGGGGCTCCCTCAGCCCCAGCATTTT
cdr3_aa: CASSYRQGLPQPQHF